This TCR beta chain came from a study of CD8 T cells in Susac syndrome. Negative isolation yielded CD4+ and CD8+ T cells, and FACS enriched TEMRA cells. Losses at the gene ends were 8 bases for V and 7 bases for J; bases not matched to a gene: 8. The CDR3 extends over 13 amino acids. Per germline, CDR1 LNHDA and CDR2 SQIVND (reference sequence). Reverse transcription of about 0.5 to 1 ug RNA used random hexamers. The amplification used immunoSEQ multiplex PCR on TCR beta CDR3; it spanned 54 Vbeta and 13 Jbeta. TCRdb processed the immunoSEQ multiplex PCR reads anew with MiXCR; each CDR3 protein has one entry. Of about 120,000 distinct CDR3 sequences in the sample, 85% to 95% were seen once.

This sequence originates from a human donor with multiple sclerosis. Sequenced sample: CD4+ T cells from PBMCs. The rearrangement links TRBV19 to TRBJ1-5; 7 nucleotides agree with TRBD1. The CDR3 DNA reads TGTGCCAGTCGACAGGGTTTCAACCAGCCCCAGCATTTT. As protein: CASRQGFNQPQHF.